The clone carrying this T cell receptor (beta chain) came up many times. Its specificity is not known. V lost 0 bases, J lost 2 bases, and 7 bases lay in between. The germline gives CDR1 SGHVS, CDR2 FNYEAQ. The CDR3 has 14 residues. The 5'RACE template-switching step produced TCR cDNA and added a universal primer site and UMIs. TCRdb ran MiXCR on the 5' RACE reads and lists one entry per CDR3 protein. The data show more than 120,000 distinct CDR3 sequences, 7.7% seen once. The sample comes from a study of T cells after yellow fever vaccination. Study summary: Fractions of limited cellularity were prepared by means of SMART-Seq v4 Ultra Low Input. Study-level points and caveats: Detected again after the booster were most primary-vaccination clones, at 96% CD4 and 80% to 90% CD8. It was a small share of clonotypes that appeared in both CD4 and CD8 compartments.

V and J are TRBV7-6 and TRBJ1-2; maybe TRBD1 (5 bases). The clonotype comes from a young man who received the YFV17D yellow fever vaccine. Material: CD4+ T cells sorted from PBMCs, obtained 5 days after the yellow fever booster vaccination. For the CDR3, the DNA is TGTGCCAGCAGCTTAGCGCGGGGGAACTATGGCTACACCTTC. It specifies CASSLARGNYGYTF.